Listed here are 9 T cell receptor beta chains from one sample, sequenced in a study of blood T cell repertoires in COVID-19. Profiling relied on immunoSEQ multiplex PCR, and the TCRdb table lists in-frame clones only, not all of them. Counted here are 260,000 or so clones, 80% to 90% occurring once; the ten biggest clones make up around 3.5%. The sequenced material came from PBMCs or T cells enriched from blood (not recorded which). These receptors came from a woman aged 40 to 55 who had been exposed to COVID-19.

The chain employs TRBV11-2 and TRBJ1-6, with D uncertain. The germline CDR1 and CDR2 sequences are SGHAT and FQNNGV. V lost 2 bases and J 9 bases, leaving 14 bases between the germline ends. The CDR3 runs 15 residues. The CDR3 is CASSLSTVTFSPLHF. The CDR3 DNA reads as TGTGCCAGCAGCTTATCTACAGTTACATTTTCACCCCTCCACTTT.

On this clone: The sample contains more than one DNA sequence encoding this CDR3. The chain joins TRBV29-1 to TRBJ1-2; no definite D call. The V gene lost 1 base and the J gene lost 8 bases, with 11 bases spanning the gap. This CDR3 comprises 12 residues. Germline assignment: CDR1 SQVTM and CDR2 ANQGSEA. CDR3 in DNA: TGCAGCGTTGAAGGAGGCGGCGGGGGCTACACCTTC. Protein: CSVEGGGGGYTF.

The rearrangement links TRBV25-1 to TRBJ2-5; 8 nucleotides line up with TRBD1. The ends lost 4 bases at V and 5 bases at J; junction bases unmatched: 6. This CDR3 region has 14 residues. Per the germline V gene, CDR1 is MGHDK and CDR2 is SYGVNS. The CDR3 sequence: CASSVAGGLETQYF. The DNA of the CDR3 is TGTGCCAGCAGTGTTGCAGGGGGCTTGGAGACCCAGTACTTC.

This clone was detected once. In nucleotides, the CDR3 is TGCGCCAGCAGCCTCGGGACAGGGAGGGACATTCAGTACTTC. Translation gives CASSLGTGRDIQYF. V is TRBV5-1 and J is TRBJ2-4; the match to TRBD1 covers 9 bases. Germline V CDR1 and CDR2: SGHRS, YFSETQ. The ends lost 4 bases at V and 8 bases at J; junction bases unmatched: 7. This CDR3 has 14 amino acids. Supplemented by reference TRBV5-1 and TRBJ2-4, the full variable domain reads KAGVTQTPRYLIKTRGQQVTLSCSPISGHRSVSWYQQTPGQGLQFLFEYFSETQRNKGNFPGRFSGRQFSNSRSEMNVSTLELGDSALYLCASSLGTGRDIQYFGAGTRLSVL.

The chain recombines TRBV28 with TRBJ1-2; possibly TRBD1 for D (6 bases). CDR1 and CDR2 (germline): MDHEN, SYDVKM. Deletions cut 7 bases from V and 8 bases from J, with 20 bases between. There are 14 residues in the CDR3. CDR3 bases: TGTGCCAGCAATCAAATAAGGGGACAAATCGGCTACACCTTC. It codes for CASNQIRGQIGYTF.

The chain joins TRBV7-2 to TRBJ2-7; perhaps TRBD1 as D (6 bases). The V gene's germline CDR1 is SGHTA and CDR2 FQGNSA. Trimming stripped 3 bases from V and 0 bases from J, with 18 bases between. This CDR3 is 17 amino acids long. This CDR3 is CASSFYGPGHHSYEQYF. DNA for the CDR3: TGTGCCAGCAGCTTTTATGGCCCGGGACACCACTCCTACGAGCAGTACTTC.

The chain joins TRBV10-2 to TRBJ2-5; the D is unclear. CDR1 is WSHSY and CDR2 is SAAADI in the germline V gene. This CDR3 comprises 13 residues. V was trimmed by 4 bases and J by 1 base, leaving 7 bases between them. In DNA form, the CDR3 reads TGCGCCAGCAGTGGCCTCAGCCAAGAGACCCAGTACTTC. Residues: CASSGLSQETQYF.

The chain employs TRBV7-2 and TRBJ2-1; 14 bases agree with TRBD2. Losses at the gene ends were 2 bases for V and 8 bases for J; bases not matched to a gene: 8. CDR3 length equals 17 residues. Germline values: CDR1 SGHTA, CDR2 FQGNSA. CDR3 in amino acids: CASSLPRLAGGPDEQFF. The CDR3, as DNA: TGTGCCAGCAGCTTACCTCGACTAGCGGGGGGGCCCGATGAGCAGTTCTTC.

The V call is TRBV7-2, the J call TRBJ2-5; 8 bases are shared with TRBD2. The CDR3 extends over 15 amino acids. In germline, CDR1 is SGHTA, CDR2 FQGNSA. J was trimmed by 2 bases and V by 1 base; bases with no gene match: 3. The CDR3 loop is CASSLVSGGQETQYF. The CDR3 bases are TGTGCCAGCAGCTTAGTCTCGGGGGGGCAAGAGACCCAGTACTTC.